What follows are 10 T cell receptor beta chains derived from one specimen sequenced in a study of naive and memory T cell subsets. Study-level findings and limits: A few larger clonotypes appeared in naive repertoires, especially CD8, possibly memory cells re-expressing CD45RA.

Both TRBC1 and TRBC2 were covered by a beta constant-region primer of two equimolar oligonucleotides. Nested alpha and beta constant-region primers with the SP2 primer drove four PCR rounds on ligated cDNA. Each CDR3 protein is one row after TCRdb ran MiXCR on the UMI-ligation and nested PCR reads. The data contain 120,000 to 150,000 distinct CDR3 sequences, approximately 21% of them singletons. These receptors have no known antigen. Material: naive CD8+ T cells from blood. These receptors originate from a human donor in good health.

The rearrangement joins TRBV13 to TRBJ2-1, with 8 nucleotides matching TRBD1. The CDR3 loop spans 18 amino acids. Germline V lookup: CDR1 PRHDT, CDR2 FYEKMQ (reference sequence). Trimming cost V 5 bases and J 3 bases; bases outside gene matches: 15. CDR3 residues: CASSPEGQVILGYNEQFF. In nucleotides, the CDR3 is TGTGCCAGCAGCCCGGAGGGACAGGTGATTCTAGGCTACAATGAGCAGTTCTTC.

The J gene is TRBJ1-2, the V gene TRBV4-1, with unresolved D. With 0 bases removed from V and 4 bases from J, the gap between germline ends came to 15 bases. Germline V gene lookup returns CDR1 MGHRA and CDR2 YSYEKL. This CDR3 region has 16 residues. The chain's CDR3 is CASSQDSGETIYGYTF. In DNA, the CDR3 is TGCGCCAGCAGCCAAGACAGCGGTGAAACTATCTATGGCTACACCTTC.

V gene TRBV13 combines with J gene TRBJ2-1; 11 bases are a match to TRBD2. The CDR3 has 15 amino acids. From germline, CDR1 is PRHDT and CDR2 FYEKMQ (reference sequence). V shed 4 bases and J 5 bases; nucleotides not matched to a gene: 4. The chain's CDR3 is CASSSPGLADNEQFF. The CDR3 nucleotides read TGTGCCAGCAGCTCACCGGGACTAGCGGACAATGAGCAGTTCTTC.

The chain combines TRBV20-1 with TRBJ2-7, with 7 bases fitting TRBD2. The V and J ends lost 6 bases and 5 bases, in that order; junction bases with no gene match: 19. The CDR3 is 16 residues long. Germline V gene data show CDR1 as DFQATT and CDR2 as SNEGSKA (reference sequence). The chain's CDR3 is CSAPPNDGGRGDEQYF. For the CDR3, the DNA is TGCAGTGCACCCCCTAACGATGGCGGGAGAGGCGACGAGCAGTACTTC.

Remarks on this clonotype: This may be a read error: a much more frequent sequence differs by one nucleotide. Because it lacks the conserved phenylalanine or tryptophan at the end, this CDR3 is likely a read error. The V and J genes are TRBV15 and TRBJ2-1; D might be TRBD1 (6 bases). The V and J ends lost 6 bases and 3 bases respectively, with 18 bases between them. This CDR3 has 16 residues. In germline, CDR1 is LNHNV, CDR2 YYDKDF (reference sequence). The CDR3 DNA is TGTGCCACCAGAGAGGAGGTGGACAGCTACTACAATGAGCAGTTCTCC. Its protein is CATREEVDSYYNEQFS.

In its sample, this clonotype was seen a few times. This chain connects TRBV20-1 to TRBJ2-1, with a possible D match to TRBD2 (6 bases). V was pared by 0 bases and J by 8 bases, with 20 bases between. Looked up from germline, CDR1 is DFQATT and CDR2 is SNEGSKA (reference sequence). The CDR3 has 16 amino acids. The CDR3 loop is CSARDLDGSQPDEQFF. CDR3 nucleotide sequence: TGCAGTGCTAGAGATTTAGACGGGAGCCAACCGGATGAGCAGTTCTTC.

This clonotype was recorded many times. The genes are TRBV29-1 and TRBJ2-1, with TRBD2 matching 13 bases. The CDR3 loop spans 13 amino acids. The germline gives CDR1 SQVTM, CDR2 ANQGSEA. The trim removed 7 bases at V and 7 bases at J, leaving 4 bases unmatched. The CDR3 is CSAGTSGVNEQFF. DNA for the CDR3: TGCAGCGCCGGGACTAGCGGGGTGAATGAGCAGTTCTTC.

The chain carries TRBV7-6 and TRBJ2-7; 9 bases fit TRBD2. Trimming at V came to 1 base and at J to 0 bases, leaving 4 bases not matched to a gene. Germline CDR1 and CDR2: SGHVS and FNYEAQ. This CDR3 is 16 amino acids long. The CDR3: CASSLGAGGSSYEQYF. The DNA for the CDR3 is TGTGCCAGCAGCTTAGGTGCGGGAGGGAGCTCCTACGAGCAGTACTTC.

This chain joins TRBV2 and TRBJ2-7, with D unresolved. Trimming took off 5 bases at V and 3 bases at J, with 11 bases between the two ends. This CDR3 is built from 13 residues. CDR1 and CDR2 from the germline V gene are SNHLY and FYNNEI. CDR3: CASSPGPYYEQYF. In nucleotides, the CDR3 is TGTGCCAGCAGTCCAGGACCCTACTACGAGCAGTACTTC.

This clonotype was recorded a few times. The CDR3 loop reads CAISESKQFDEAFF. In DNA, the CDR3 is TGTGCCATCAGTGAGTCGAAACAGTTCGACGAAGCTTTCTTT. The chain employs TRBV10-3 and TRBJ1-1; D uncertain. CDR1 is ENHRY, CDR2 SYGVKD, per germline. Trimming shortened V by 0 bases and J by 8 bases, and 13 bases separated the two germline ends. CDR3 length equals 14 residues.